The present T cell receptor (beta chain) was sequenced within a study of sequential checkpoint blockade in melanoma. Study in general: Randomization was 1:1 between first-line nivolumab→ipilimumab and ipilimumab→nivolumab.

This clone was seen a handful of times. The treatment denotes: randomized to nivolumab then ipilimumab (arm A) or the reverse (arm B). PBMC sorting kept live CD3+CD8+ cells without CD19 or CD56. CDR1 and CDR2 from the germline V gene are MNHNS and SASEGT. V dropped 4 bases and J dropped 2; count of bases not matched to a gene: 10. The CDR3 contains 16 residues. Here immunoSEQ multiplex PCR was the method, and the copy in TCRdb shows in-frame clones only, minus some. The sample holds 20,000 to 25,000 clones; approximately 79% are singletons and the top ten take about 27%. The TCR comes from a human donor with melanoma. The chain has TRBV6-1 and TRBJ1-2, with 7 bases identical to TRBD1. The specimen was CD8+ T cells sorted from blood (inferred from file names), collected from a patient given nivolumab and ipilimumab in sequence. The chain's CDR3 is CASSGWTGDNNYGYTF. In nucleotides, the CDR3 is TGTGCCAGCAGTGGCTGGACAGGAGATAACAACTATGGCTACACCTTC.